These T cell receptor beta chains were read from a single sample in a study of shared clonotypes between healthy human individuals. Some clones are missing from TCRdb's copy, which holds only in-frame ones; the method was immunoSEQ multiplex PCR. The table has just over 2,000,000 clones, 85% to 95% seen once. The sequencing input was naive CD4+ T cells sorted from blood. The receptors stem from a man younger than 35 in good health. CDR3s include the opening cysteine and the closing phenylalanine or tryptophan. The D gene is left open where the match is weak. Not all rows give a size; the values are once, few, many and, for expanded clones, a class.

CDR3 protein,CDR3 DNA,clone size,D gene,J gene,V gene
CASNQGPLDEQYF,TGTGCCAGCAATCAGGGCCCTCTCGACGAGCAGTACTTC,NA,NA,TRBJ2-7,TRBV11-2
CASSPIVASHGYTF,TGTGCCAGCTCACCCATCGTAGCCAGCCATGGCTACACCTTC,NA,NA,TRBJ1-2,TRBV18
CAWSPGPTEAFF,TGTGCCTGGAGTCCGGGACCCACTGAAGCTTTCTTT,NA,NA,TRBJ1-1,TRBV30
CASSSDRGSFYEQYF,TGTGCCAGCAGCTCGGACAGAGGAAGCTTCTACGAGCAGTACTTC,NA,NA,TRBJ2-7,TRBV5-4
CASSESTSGNNEQFF,TGCGCCAGCAGTGAGTCGACTAGCGGTAACAATGAGCAGTTCTTC,once,TRBD2,TRBJ2-1,TRBV10-1
CACAGYSNQPQHF,TGTGCCTGCGCCGGCTATAGCAATCAGCCCCAGCATTTT,NA,NA,TRBJ1-5,TRBV10-3
CASSQLYTGELFF,TGCGCCAGCAGCCAGCTATACACCGGGGAGCTGTTTTTT,NA,NA,TRBJ2-2,TRBV4-1
CASSGTSGGPSEQFF,TGTGCCAGCAGCGGGACTAGCGGGGGCCCCTCTGAGCAGTTCTTC,NA,TRBD2,TRBJ2-1,TRBV11-3
CASSLGGHYEQYF,TGTGCCAGCAGCTTGGGGGGGCACTACGAGCAGTACTTC,NA,NA,TRBJ2-7,TRBV5-4
CASTLRDRAYSNQPQHF,TGTGCCAGTACCCTCCGGGACAGGGCCTATAGCAATCAGCCCCAGCATTTT,NA,TRBD1,TRBJ1-5,TRBV19
CASSLGGGLLETQYF,TGTGCCAGCAGCTTAGGGGGGGGGCTCCTAGAGACCCAGTACTTC,NA,NA,TRBJ2-5,TRBV7-8
CASSQGSDSPNEKLFF,TGCGCCAGCAGCCAAGGGTCGGACAGCCCAAATGAAAAACTGTTTTTT,NA,NA,TRBJ1-4,TRBV4-3
CASSGPSGSHEQFF,TGTGCCAGCAGCGGTCCTTCGGGGTCTCATGAGCAGTTCTTC,NA,NA,TRBJ2-1,TRBV5-6
CASSPQAGGYSPLHF,TGTGCCAGCAGCCCTCAGGCGGGGGGCTACTCACCCCTCCACTTT,NA,NA,TRBJ1-6,TRBV7-2
CASRTGKISNQPQHF,TGTGCCAGTAGAACAGGGAAAATCAGCAATCAGCCCCAGCATTTT,NA,NA,TRBJ1-5,TRBV19
CASSLVAGTGNTIYF,TGCGCCAGCAGCTTGGTGGCAGGGACAGGAAACACCATATATTTT,many,NA,TRBJ1-3,TRBV5-1
CASSFRQGAPDTQYF,TGCGCCAGCAGCTTTAGGCAGGGGGCCCCAGATACGCAGTATTTT,NA,TRBD1,TRBJ2-3,TRBV5-1
CASSPTVTGELFF,TGTGCCAGCAGCCCGACAGTTACCGGGGAGCTGTTTTTT,NA,NA,TRBJ2-2,TRBV7-9